A single sample is the source of the 20 T cell receptor beta chains below, sequenced in a study of T cells in Graves' hyperthyroidism and ophthalmopathy. The investigators amplified TCR beta CDR3 regions from RNA transcripts. The TCR CDR3 first-round RT-PCR relied on the HTBI primer set. TCRdb reanalysed the multiplex PCR reads using MiXCR and keeps one entry per CDR3 protein. The table shows hundreds of thousands of distinct CDR3 sequences, with 16% occurring only once. The specimen sequenced was blood. All receptors come from a woman younger than 35 with Graves' ophthalmopathy.

The chain links TRBV12-3 or TRBV12-4 to TRBJ2-2; D possibly corresponds to TRBD1 (6 bases). The CDR3 covers 16 residues. V lost 4 bases and J lost 0, with 12 bases in between. CDR3: CASSSGQFANTGELFF. The CDR3 region has the DNA TGTGCCAGCAGTTCAGGACAGTTCGCGAACACCGGGGAGCTGTTTTTT.

This clonotype came up a few times. This chain links TRBV4-1 with TRBJ2-1, with TRBD2 identical over 7 bases. The germline V gene encodes CDR1 MGHRA and CDR2 YSYEKL. Trimming at V came to 2 bases and at J to 3 bases, leaving 13 bases not matched to a gene. The CDR3 extends over 18 amino acids. The CDR3 is CASSQKGPLSGNYNEQFF. The CDR3 coding sequence is TGCGCCAGCAGCCAAAAAGGCCCCCTGAGCGGGAACTACAATGAGCAGTTCTTC.

There are many counts of this clonotype. V usage is TRBV28 and J usage is TRBJ1-1, with D unresolved. Germline V gives CDR1 MDHEN, CDR2 SYDVKM. The CDR3 sequence is 12 residues long. Deletions cut 4 bases from V and 1 base from J, with 4 bases between. The chain's CDR3 is CASSYGNTEAFF. The CDR3 DNA sequence: TGTGCCAGCAGTTACGGGAACACTGAAGCTTTCTTT.

This chain uses TRBV7-9 with TRBJ1-2, with TRBD1 matching 10 bases. Germline loops: CDR1 SEHNR, CDR2 FQNEAQ (reference sequence). The J segment lost 7 bases and the V segment lost 5 bases, leaving 16 bases of the junction unmatched. The CDR3 length is 17 residues. Written as DNA, the CDR3 is TGTGCCAGCAGCCTACTTCAATGGACAGGGGGTGCCTCTGGCTACACCTTC. Translated, it gives CASSLLQWTGGASGYTF.

This clonotype was counted ten times or more. The rearrangement links TRBV6-1 to TRBJ1-1; tentative D call: TRBD1 (5 bases). In germline, CDR1 is MNHNS, CDR2 SASEGT. V dropped 5 bases and J dropped 0 bases, with 10 bases sitting between them. The CDR3 length is 14 residues. The CDR3 region is CASSLGTMNTEAFF. The CDR3 nucleotides are TGTGCCAGCAGTCTCGGGACGATGAACACTGAAGCTTTCTTT.

This clonotype was recorded at least ten times. The chain recombines TRBV13 with TRBJ2-6; TRBD1 is a possible D gene (5 bases). The CDR3 has 17 residues. Germline values: CDR1 PRHDT, CDR2 FYEKMQ (reference sequence). V was trimmed by 5 bases and J by 0 bases, leaving 14 bases between them. CDR3 protein: CASSVTVGSSGANVLTF. DNA of the CDR3: TGTGCCAGCAGCGTGACAGTAGGATCCTCTGGGGCCAACGTCCTGACTTTC.

The chain links TRBV28 to TRBJ2-1; 8 bases are a match to TRBD2. CDR3 size: 17 residues. J lost 4 bases, V lost 5 bases, and 13 bases had no gene match. Germline V gives CDR1 MDHEN, CDR2 SYDVKM. CDR3 sequence reads: CASSRRSGDHPYNEQFF. The CDR3 DNA reads as TGTGCCAGCAGTCGTCGTAGCGGGGACCACCCATACAATGAGCAGTTCTTC.

At least ten counts were recorded for this clonotype. This chain links TRBV5-5 with TRBJ2-1; D remains ambiguous. The CDR3 runs 14 residues. The V end was cut by 0 bases, the J end by 0 bases, with 4 bases between. Germline CDR1 and CDR2: SGHKS and YYEKEE (reference sequence). The CDR3 DNA is TGTGCCAGCAGCTTGGGATTCTCCTACAATGAGCAGTTCTTC. Its translation is CASSLGFSYNEQFF.

This CDR3 is CSAREGQGSTNVLTF. CDR3 DNA: TGCAGTGCTAGAGAAGGACAGGGGTCGACCAACGTCCTGACTTTC. V gene TRBV20-1 combines with J gene TRBJ2-6, with TRBD1 matching 9 bases. V was clipped by 0 bases and J by 8 bases; unmatched bases: 5. The CDR3 loop spans 15 amino acids. Germline V lookup: CDR1 DFQATT, CDR2 SNEGSKA (reference sequence).

This clonotype came up many times. This sequence joins TRBV4-1 and TRBJ2-5; 10 bases fit TRBD1. The germline gives CDR1 MGHRA, CDR2 YSYEKL. With V trimmed by 6 bases and J by 5 bases, 12 bases remained unmatched. This CDR3 has 16 residues. CDR3: CASSLLPGQGRETQYF. CDR3 coding DNA: TGCGCCAGCAGTCTTCTACCGGGACAGGGGCGGGAGACCCAGTACTTC.

This clonotype occurred a few times. A clone one base away is much larger, so this may be a read error. The chain employs TRBV5-5 and TRBJ2-5, with D perhaps matching TRBD2 (6 bases). Per the germline V gene, CDR1 is SGHKS and CDR2 is YYEKEE (reference sequence). Trimming left V 3 bases short and J 7 bases short, with 16 bases between. This CDR3 comprises 14 residues. The CDR3 coding sequence is TGTGCCAGCAGCTGGGGGTCAGGGCGGGGGACCCAGTACTTC. As protein: CASSWGSGRGTQYF. The variable domain in full, with the rest retrieved from reference TRBV5-5 and TRBJ2-5, is DAGVTQSPTHLIKTRGQQVTLRCSPISGHKSVSWYQQVLGQGPQFIFQYYEKEERGRGNFPDRFSARQFPNYSSELNVNALLLGDSALYLCASSWGSGRGTQYFGPGTRLLVL.

This clonotype was detected ten times or more. The V gene is TRBV7-2, the J gene TRBJ1-1; no reliable D call. The V gene lost 5 bases and the J gene lost 4 bases, with 11 bases spanning the gap. Germline values: CDR1 SGHTA, CDR2 FQGNSA. This CDR3 has 13 residues. CDR3 protein: CASSPRAATEAFF. The DNA of the CDR3 is TGTGCCAGCAGCCCCCGGGCGGCCACTGAAGCTTTCTTT.

At least ten counts were recorded for this clonotype. Written as DNA, the CDR3 is TGTGCCAGCAGTTTAGGCGGGGCCCGCTACAATGAGCAGTTCTTC. It yields the protein CASSLGGARYNEQFF. The J gene is TRBJ2-1, the V gene TRBV12-3 or TRBV12-4, with D possibly TRBD2 on 6 matching bases. Trimming took off 1 base at V and 3 bases at J, with 10 bases between the two ends. This CDR3 has 15 residues.

Ten or more counts support this clonotype. The chain is built from TRBV6-5 and TRBJ2-7; TRBD2 matches 14 bases. The germline gives CDR1 MNHEY, CDR2 SVGAGI. Trimming removed 0 bases from V and 4 bases from J; junction bases left unmatched: 5. This CDR3 is 17 amino acids long. The CDR3 DNA follows: TGTGCCAGCAGTTACTCTGCGGGACTAGCGGGAGTTTACGAGCAGTACTTC. This gives the protein CASSYSAGLAGVYEQYF.

This clonotype was detected ten times or more. As DNA, the CDR3 is TGTGCCAGCAGGGGTTTCGTGGAGACCCAGTACTTC. As protein: CASRGFVETQYF. The rearrangement uses TRBV3-1 and TRBJ2-5; D is unresolved. V was cut by 6 bases and J by 5 bases, with 10 bases left in between. The CDR3 consists of 12 residues. Germline values: CDR1 LGHDT, CDR2 YNNKEL (reference sequence).

Many counts were recorded for this clonotype. V and J are TRBV2 and TRBJ2-5; 7 bases map to TRBD1. V shed 11 bases, J shed 2 bases, and the junction held 11 bases outside the gene matches. The CDR3 has 14 amino acids. The V gene's germline CDR1 is SNHLY and CDR2 FYNNEI. CDR3 loop: CAGRGAGGQETQYF. CDR3 bases: TGTGCCGGACGGGGTGCAGGGGGACAAGAGACCCAGTACTTC.

This clonotype was observed at least ten times. V is TRBV28 and J is TRBJ2-1; 13 nucleotides line up with TRBD2. The CDR3 is 15 amino acids. Germline values: CDR1 MDHEN, CDR2 SYDVKM. V shed 3 bases, J shed 7 bases, and the junction held 3 bases outside the gene matches. CDR3 in amino acids: CASSLGTSGINEQFF. The CDR3 bases are TGTGCCAGCAGTTTGGGGACTAGCGGGATAAATGAGCAGTTCTTC.

This clonotype has at least ten counts. The chain links TRBV13 to TRBJ2-7; D is uncertain. Germline assignment: CDR1 PRHDT and CDR2 FYEKMQ (reference sequence). This CDR3 comprises 12 residues. V lost 2 bases and J lost 4, with 6 bases in between. CDR3 bases: TGTGCCAGCAGCTTACAGAATTACGAGCAGTACTTC. Encoded protein: CASSLQNYEQYF.

This clonotype was seen repeatedly, ten times or more. The V gene is TRBV6-1, the J gene TRBJ2-7; a weak D match, TRBD2 (6 bases). The V gene's germline CDR1 is MNHNS and CDR2 SASEGT. This CDR3 has 15 residues. V was pared by 7 bases and J by 2 bases, with 18 bases between. CDR3 region: CASNSWGDQAYEQYF. The CDR3 coding sequence is TGTGCCAGCAACAGCTGGGGGGACCAAGCCTACGAGCAGTACTTC.

This clonotype was seen a single time. The chain has TRBV18 and TRBJ1-5; D gene uncertain. Germline CDR1 is KGHSH and CDR2 is LQKENI. This CDR3 has 16 residues. Trimming removed 6 bases at V and 0 bases at J, with 15 bases between. CDR3 nucleotides: TGTGCCAGCTCGAGAAAGACCGGGTATAGCAATCAGCCCCAGCATTTT. This codes for CASSRKTGYSNQPQHF.